A selection of T cell receptor beta chains follows, all from one sample in a study of cytomegalovirus exposure and HLA in healthy donors. Data came from immunoSEQ multiplex PCR; TCRdb stores just in-frame clones and leaves some out. This table holds about 70,000 clones, around 73% found once. The sample comprised PBMCs. The receptors stem from a girl aged 10-17 years in good health and CMV-seropositive. Both conserved end residues are part of each CDR3. The D gene is left open where the match is weak. Part of the rows lack a size; the others show once, few, many or a class for expanded clones.

clone_size j_call v_call d_call cdr3_nt cdr3_aa
. TRBJ2-1 TRBV29-1 . TGCAGCGGGGACTGGCTGGATGAGGGAAGTGAGCAGTTCTTC CSGDWLDEGSEQFF
. TRBJ2-1 TRBV25-1 TRBD1 TGTGCCAGCAGATCTGACCCGGGACAGGCGACCTACAATGAGCAGTTCTTC CASRSDPGQATYNEQFF
few TRBJ1-4 TRBV6-5 TRBD1 TGTGCCAGCAGTTCAATACCCGGGACAGGGGATGAAAAACTGTTTTTT CASSSIPGTGDEKLFF
. TRBJ1-1 TRBV7-9 . TGTGCCAGCAGCTCCACAGGGATGAACACTGAAGCTTTCTTT CASSSTGMNTEAFF
once TRBJ2-7 TRBV7-9 TRBD1 TGTGCCAGCAGCACCGGGGACAGGGGCTCCTACGAGCAGTACTTC CASSTGDRGSYEQYF
. TRBJ2-5 TRBV7-2 TRBD2 TGTGCCAGCAGTACCGGACTAGCGGGGGGGAAGACCCAGTACTTC CASSTGLAGGKTQYF
. TRBJ2-6 TRBV28 . TGTGCCAGCAGTTTATCCAGGGCTCCGGGGGCCAACGTCCTGACTTTC CASSLSRAPGANVLTF
. TRBJ1-3 TRBV21-1 . TGTGCCAGTCACAACCAGGGGTTGGCTGGAAACACCATATATTTT CASHNQGLAGNTIYF
. TRBJ1-6 TRBV2 TRBD1 TGTGCCAGCAGCTACAGGGGAGATTCACCCCTCCACTTT CASSYRGDSPLHF
. TRBJ2-7 TRBV10-1 . TGCGCCAGCAGTGAAGAAGAAGGGGGCTACGAGCAGTACTTC CASSEEEGGYEQYF
. TRBJ2-1 TRBV7-2 . TGTGCCAGCAGCTACCCGTTGGCAGGAACCTCCTACAATGAGCAGTTCTTC CASSYPLAGTSYNEQFF
. TRBJ1-5 TRBV6-1 . TGTGCCAGCACCCTAAGGGGCCAGGAGCCCCAGCATTTT CASTLRGQEPQHF
. TRBJ2-7 TRBV7-9 . TGTGCCAGCAGCCAACGGGAGTTATCCTACGAGCAGTACTTC CASSQRELSYEQYF
. TRBJ1-1 TRBV11-2 . TGTGCCAGCAGGGGTACGTCAGGGCCTAGGGGGACTGAAGCTTTCTTT CASRGTSGPRGTEAFF
. TRBJ1-5 TRBV19 . TGTGCCAGCTCTTTACAGGTTTACAATCAGCCCCAGCATTTT CASSLQVYNQPQHF
. TRBJ2-6 TRBV9 TRBD1 TGTGCCAGCAGCGTAGCAGGGGGAAAAGCGGGGGCCAACGTCCTGACTTTC CASSVAGGKAGANVLTF